A selection of T cell receptor beta chains follows, all from one sample in a study of identifying expanded T cells in peripheral blood. TCRdb's table, derived via immunoSEQ multiplex PCR, lists solely in-frame clones and lacks some. The sample consists of 95,000 or so clones, approximately 83% of them appearing once. The sequenced sample consisted of blood. The receptors were gathered from a person between 18 and 75 years old in good health. CDR3s leave out the opening cysteine and the closing phenylalanine or tryptophan. A row's size may be missing; if present it is once, few, many or a size class.

size,J,V,CDR3
-,TRBJ1-2,TRBV7-9,ASSLVLPRDGYT
-,TRBJ1-3,TRBV18,ASSPYQGAGSGNTIY
-,TRBJ1-1,TRBV30,ACHIHGADTEAF
-,TRBJ2-7,TRBV7-2,ASSPRQGSEQY
-,TRBJ2-5,TRBV5-8,ASSLVQAETQY
-,TRBJ1-1,TRBV6-6,ASSYYSSNTEAF
-,TRBJ1-3,TRBV11-2,ASTLTGGNTIY
-,TRBJ1-4,TRBV11-2,ASSAQTGITNEKLF
-,TRBJ2-1,TRBV5-6,ASSLGQGYANEQF
-,TRBJ1-2,TRBV4-1,ASSPWEPLLNGYT
-,TRBJ1-3,TRBV15,ATSRGGRWDGNTIY
-,TRBJ2-1,TRBV5-4,ASSPGGEQF
-,TRBJ2-7,TRBV5-5,ASSLEWVGEQY
once,TRBJ2-2,TRBV9,ASSVWSAGELF
-,TRBJ2-1,TRBV2,ASRWGTSCF
-,TRBJ1-1,TRBV30,AWSVREDRGANTEAF
-,TRBJ1-5,TRBV10-3,AISELEGASNQPQH
-,TRBJ1-6,TRBV2,ASDVQGGGNSPLH
-,TRBJ2-7,TRBV5-1,ASSLGTDSYEQY
-,TRBJ1-4,TRBV6-5,ASSQDRRPEKLF
few,TRBJ1-6,TRBV2,ASSREGVNSPLH
-,TRBJ1-2,TRBV29-1,SVGTHSYGYT
-,TRBJ2-5,TRBV13,ASSDSLRTGGAGAQY
few,TRBJ2-4,TRBV30,AWSVERGGNIQY
-,TRBJ2-7,TRBV5-8,ASSAGTSREQY
-,TRBJ1-4,TRBV18,ASSPKGGLNEKLF
once,TRBJ1-1,TRBV15,ATSRAGGAVVF
-,TRBJ2-6,TRBV18,ASQGGTGLFSGANVLT
-,TRBJ2-3,TRBV7-7,ASSFDMRADTQY
-,TRBJ1-4,TRBV13,ASRPTGEVTNEKLF
-,TRBJ2-2,TRBV9,ASSVEGSTGELF
-,TRBJ1-1,TRBV10-3,AISDRTANTEAF
-,TRBJ1-1,TRBV19,ASRTGGGQSTEAF
-,TRBJ1-2,TRBV6-1,ASSPDRSIYGYT
-,TRBJ2-7,TRBV2,ASNRRLSYEQY
-,TRBJ2-2,TRBV15,ATSISETGELF
-,TRBJ1-2,TRBV19,ASSNWGGYT
-,TRBJ2-3,TRBV6-4,ASRPGGSTDTQY
-,TRBJ1-5,TRBV7-2,ASSVRGQQPQH
few,TRBJ1-5,TRBV30,AWSRTGNQPQH
-,TRBJ2-2,TRBV4-3,ASSQESLPPGELF
-,TRBJ1-1,TRBV6-5,ASSYSNFGTEAF
few,TRBJ1-1,TRBV19,ASSIDGRGNTEAF
-,TRBJ2-3,TRBV7-6,ASSFSIPHGTGTDTQY
-,TRBJ2-2,TRBV10-3,AIGGGVTNTGELF
-,TRBJ1-2,TRBV7-2,ASSPGVANYGYT
medium-sized,TRBJ1-5,TRBV7-2,ASTDWSSQPQH
-,TRBJ1-6,TRBV19,ATRNRDRAESSYNSPLH
-,TRBJ2-1,TRBV29-1,SVDRGGQGKYNEQF
-,TRBJ1-6,TRBV28,ASTDPLGTGRGSPLH